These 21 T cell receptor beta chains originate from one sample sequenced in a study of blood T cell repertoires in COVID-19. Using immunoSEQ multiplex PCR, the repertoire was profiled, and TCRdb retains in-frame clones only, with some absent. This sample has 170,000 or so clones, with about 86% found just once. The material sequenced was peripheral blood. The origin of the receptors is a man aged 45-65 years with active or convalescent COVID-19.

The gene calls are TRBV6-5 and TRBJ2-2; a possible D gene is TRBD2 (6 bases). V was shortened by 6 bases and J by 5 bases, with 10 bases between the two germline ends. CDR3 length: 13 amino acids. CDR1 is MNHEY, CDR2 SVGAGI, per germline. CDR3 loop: CASRAGMTGELFF. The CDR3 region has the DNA TGTGCCAGCAGGGCGGGGATGACCGGGGAGCTGTTTTTT.

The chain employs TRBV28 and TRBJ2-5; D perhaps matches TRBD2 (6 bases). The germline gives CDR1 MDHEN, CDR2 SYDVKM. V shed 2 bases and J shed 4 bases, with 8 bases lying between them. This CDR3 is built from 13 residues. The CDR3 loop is CASSLAGLETQYF. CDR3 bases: TGTGCCAGCAGTTTAGCGGGGTTAGAGACCCAGTACTTC.

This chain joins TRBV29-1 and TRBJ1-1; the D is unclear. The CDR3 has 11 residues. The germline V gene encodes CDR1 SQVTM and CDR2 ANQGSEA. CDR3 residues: CRAREGTEAFF. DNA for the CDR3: TGCAGAGCCCGGGAGGGTACTGAAGCTTTCTTT.

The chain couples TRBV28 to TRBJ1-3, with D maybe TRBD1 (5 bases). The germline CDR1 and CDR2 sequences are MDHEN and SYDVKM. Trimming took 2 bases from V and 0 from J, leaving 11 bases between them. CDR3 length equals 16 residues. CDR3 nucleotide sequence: TGTGCCAGCAGTTTAGGGGACTCCTACTCTGGAAACACCATATATTTT. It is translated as CASSLGDSYSGNTIYF.

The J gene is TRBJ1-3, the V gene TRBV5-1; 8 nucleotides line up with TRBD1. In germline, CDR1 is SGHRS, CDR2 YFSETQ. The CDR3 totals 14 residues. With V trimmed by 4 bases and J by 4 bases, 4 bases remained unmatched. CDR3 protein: CASSEGDRGNTIYF. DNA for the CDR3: TGCGCCAGCAGCGAGGGGGACAGGGGAAACACCATATATTTT.

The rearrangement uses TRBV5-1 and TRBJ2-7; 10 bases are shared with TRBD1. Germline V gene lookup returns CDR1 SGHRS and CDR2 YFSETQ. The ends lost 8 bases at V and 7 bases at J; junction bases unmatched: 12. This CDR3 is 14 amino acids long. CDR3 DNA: TGCGCCAGTAGCCTGGGGACAGGGGTTCAAGAGCAGTACTTC. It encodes CASSLGTGVQEQYF.

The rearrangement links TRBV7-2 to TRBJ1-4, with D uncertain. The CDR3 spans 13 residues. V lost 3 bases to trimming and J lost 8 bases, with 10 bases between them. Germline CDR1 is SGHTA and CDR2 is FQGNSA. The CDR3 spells CASSFLAGEKLFF. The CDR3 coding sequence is TGTGCCAGCAGCTTTTTAGCCGGGGAAAAACTGTTTTTT.

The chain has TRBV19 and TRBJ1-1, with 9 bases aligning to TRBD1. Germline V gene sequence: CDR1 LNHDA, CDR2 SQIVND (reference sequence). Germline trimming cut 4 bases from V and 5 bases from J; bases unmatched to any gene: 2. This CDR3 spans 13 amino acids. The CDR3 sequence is CASSRDRVTEAFF. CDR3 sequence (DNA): TGTGCCAGTAGTAGGGACAGGGTTACTGAAGCTTTCTTT.

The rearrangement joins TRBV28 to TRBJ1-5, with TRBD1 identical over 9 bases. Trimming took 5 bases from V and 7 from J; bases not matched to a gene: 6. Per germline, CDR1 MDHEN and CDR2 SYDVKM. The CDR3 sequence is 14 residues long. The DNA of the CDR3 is TGTGCCAGCAGTCTCGGACAGGGGCGGCAGCCCCAGCATTTT. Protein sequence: CASSLGQGRQPQHF.

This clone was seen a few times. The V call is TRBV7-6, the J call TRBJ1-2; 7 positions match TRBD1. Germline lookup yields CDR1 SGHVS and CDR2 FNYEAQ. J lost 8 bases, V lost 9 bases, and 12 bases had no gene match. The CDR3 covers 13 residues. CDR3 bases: TGTGCCAGTCGGCCCCCGACAGGGTCCGGCTACACCTTC. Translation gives CASRPPTGSGYTF.

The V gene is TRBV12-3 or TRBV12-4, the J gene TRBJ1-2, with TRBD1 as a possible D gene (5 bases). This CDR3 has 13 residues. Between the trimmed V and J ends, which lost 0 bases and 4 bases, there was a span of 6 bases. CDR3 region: CASSLAGVYGYTF. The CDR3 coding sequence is TGTGCCAGCAGTTTAGCAGGGGTCTATGGCTACACCTTC.

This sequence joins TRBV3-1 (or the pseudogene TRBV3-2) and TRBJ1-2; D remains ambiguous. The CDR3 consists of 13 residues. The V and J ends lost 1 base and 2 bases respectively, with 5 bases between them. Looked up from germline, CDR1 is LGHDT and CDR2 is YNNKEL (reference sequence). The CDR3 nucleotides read TGTGCCAGCAGCCAAGTCGGGAACTATGGCTACACCTTC. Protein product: CASSQVGNYGYTF.

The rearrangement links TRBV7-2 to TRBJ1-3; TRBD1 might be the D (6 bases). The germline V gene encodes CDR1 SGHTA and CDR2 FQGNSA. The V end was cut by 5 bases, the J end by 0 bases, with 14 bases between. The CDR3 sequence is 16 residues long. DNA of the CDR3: TGTGCCAGCAGCCCCCCCACAGGGAGCTCTGGAAACACCATATATTTT. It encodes CASSPPTGSSGNTIYF.

CDR3 loop: CASSQTGTGAAGAFF. CDR3 bases: TGTGCCAGCAGCCAGACCGGGACAGGGGCCGCAGGAGCTTTCTTT. The rearrangement uses TRBV5-5 and TRBJ1-1, with 10 nucleotides matching TRBD1. CDR1 SGHKS and CDR2 YYEKEE come from the germline V gene (reference sequence). V trimming: 4 bases; J trimming: 10 bases; junction bases outside the gene matches: 13. CDR3 length: 15 amino acids.

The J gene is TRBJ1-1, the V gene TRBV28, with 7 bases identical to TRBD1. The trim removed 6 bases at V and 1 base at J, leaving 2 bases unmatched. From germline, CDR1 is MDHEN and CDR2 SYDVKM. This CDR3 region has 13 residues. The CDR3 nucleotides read TGTGCCAGCAGGGGACAGCCGAACACTGAAGCTTTCTTT. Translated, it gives CASRGQPNTEAFF.

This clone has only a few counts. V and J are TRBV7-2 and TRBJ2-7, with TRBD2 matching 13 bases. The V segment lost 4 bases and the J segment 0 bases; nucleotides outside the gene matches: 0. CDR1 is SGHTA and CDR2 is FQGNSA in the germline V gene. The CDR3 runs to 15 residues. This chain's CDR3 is CASSWTSGSSYEQYF. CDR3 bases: TGTGCCAGCAGCTGGACTAGCGGGAGCTCCTACGAGCAGTACTTC.

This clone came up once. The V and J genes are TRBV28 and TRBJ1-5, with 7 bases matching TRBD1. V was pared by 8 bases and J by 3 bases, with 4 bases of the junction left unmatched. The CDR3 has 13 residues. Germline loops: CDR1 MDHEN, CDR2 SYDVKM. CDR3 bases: TGTGCCAGCTGGGGGACAGTCAATCAGCCCCAGCATTTT. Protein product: CASWGTVNQPQHF.

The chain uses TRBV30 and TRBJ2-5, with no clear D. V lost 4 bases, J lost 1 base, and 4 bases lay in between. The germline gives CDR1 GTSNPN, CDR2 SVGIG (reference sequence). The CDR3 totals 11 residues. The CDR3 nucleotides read TGTGCCTGGACTCTCCAAGAGACCCAGTACTTC. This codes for CAWTLQETQYF.

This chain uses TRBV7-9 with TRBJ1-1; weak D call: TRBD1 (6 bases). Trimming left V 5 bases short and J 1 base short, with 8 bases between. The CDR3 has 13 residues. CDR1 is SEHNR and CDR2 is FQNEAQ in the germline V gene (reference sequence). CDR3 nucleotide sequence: TGTGCCAGCAGCCGGACAGAGAACACTGAAGCTTTCTTT. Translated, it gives CASSRTENTEAFF.

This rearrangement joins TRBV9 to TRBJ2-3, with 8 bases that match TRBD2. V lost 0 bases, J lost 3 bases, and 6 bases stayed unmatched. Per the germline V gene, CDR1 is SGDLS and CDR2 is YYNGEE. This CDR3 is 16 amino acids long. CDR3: CASSVGPGLVTDTQYF. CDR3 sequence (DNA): TGTGCCAGCAGCGTAGGTCCGGGACTAGTAACAGATACGCAGTATTTT.

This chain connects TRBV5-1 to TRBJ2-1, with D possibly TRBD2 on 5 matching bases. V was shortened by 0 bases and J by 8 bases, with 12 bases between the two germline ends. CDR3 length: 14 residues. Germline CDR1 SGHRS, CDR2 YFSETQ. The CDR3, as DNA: TGCGCCAGCAGCTTGGGGGAGAGTAGGTATGAGCAGTTCTTC. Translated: CASSLGESRYEQFF.